The clone carrying this T cell receptor beta chain occurred a few times. The antigen remains unidentified. The record originates from a study of CD8 T cells in ankylosing spondylitis. Overall study findings and caveats: Reactive arthritis synovial fluid and blood previously showed some of these motif variants. A TCR beta motif of several highly homologous variants seemed to mark ankylosing spondylitis blood. Researchers report that disease-linked clones proved CD8+ and relatively rare in peripheral blood.

Germline lookup yields CDR1 MNHEY and CDR2 SMNVEV (reference sequence). The CDR3 covers 11 residues. Trimming cost V 8 bases and J 13 bases; bases outside gene matches: 6. Quantitative 5'-RACE was performed with molecular barcodes, and it yielded the TCR beta libraries. In TCRdb, the 5' RACE reads were re-called with MiXCR into one record per CDR3 protein. This sample yields about 320,000 distinct CDR3 sequences, of which approximately 10% are seen a single time; about a tenth belongs to the top ten. Sequenced material: blood, either unsorted or a sorted T cell fraction (not recorded which). This receptor was obtained from a female donor with ankylosing spondylitis or in good health (not recorded which). The rearrangement joins TRBV27 to TRBJ1-1; 11 bases match TRBD1. Here the CDR3 reads CASGRGQGDFF. The CDR3 region has the DNA TGTGCCAGCGGTCGGGGACAGGGGGATTTCTTT.